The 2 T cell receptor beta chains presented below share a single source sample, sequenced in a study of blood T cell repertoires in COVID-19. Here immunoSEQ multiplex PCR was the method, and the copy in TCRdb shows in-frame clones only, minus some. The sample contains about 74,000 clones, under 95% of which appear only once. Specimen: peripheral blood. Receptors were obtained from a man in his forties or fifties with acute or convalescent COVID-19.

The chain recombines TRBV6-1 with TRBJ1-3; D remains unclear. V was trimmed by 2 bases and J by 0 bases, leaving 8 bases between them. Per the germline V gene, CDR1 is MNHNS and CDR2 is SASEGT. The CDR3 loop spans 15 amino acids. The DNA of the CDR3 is TGTGCCAGCAGTGAACAGCTAGACTCTGGAAACACCATATATTTT. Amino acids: CASSEQLDSGNTIYF.

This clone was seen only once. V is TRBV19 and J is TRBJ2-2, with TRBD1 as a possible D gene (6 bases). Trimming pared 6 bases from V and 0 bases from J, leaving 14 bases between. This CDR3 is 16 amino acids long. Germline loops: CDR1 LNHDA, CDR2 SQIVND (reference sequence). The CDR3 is CASRPRTAANTGELFF. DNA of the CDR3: TGTGCCAGTAGACCCAGGACAGCCGCGAACACCGGGGAGCTGTTTTTT. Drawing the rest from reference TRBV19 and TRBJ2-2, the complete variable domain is DGGITQSPKYLFRKEGQNVTLSCEQNLNHDAMYWYRQDPGQGLRLIYYSQIVNDFQKGDIAEGYSVSREKKESFPLTVTSAQKNPTAFYLCASRPRTAANTGELFFGEGSRLTVL.